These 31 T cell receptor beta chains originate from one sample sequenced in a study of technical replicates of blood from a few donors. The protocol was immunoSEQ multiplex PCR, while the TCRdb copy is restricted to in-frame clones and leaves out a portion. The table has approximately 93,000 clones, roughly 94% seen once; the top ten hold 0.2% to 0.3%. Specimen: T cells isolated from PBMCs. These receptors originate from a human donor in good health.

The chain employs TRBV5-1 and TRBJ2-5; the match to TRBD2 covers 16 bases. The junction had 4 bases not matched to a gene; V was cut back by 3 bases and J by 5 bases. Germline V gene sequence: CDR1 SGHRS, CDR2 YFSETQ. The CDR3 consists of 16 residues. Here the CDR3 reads CASSSVGLAGGETQYF. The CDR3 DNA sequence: TGCGCCAGCAGCTCCGTGGGACTAGCGGGAGGGGAGACCCAGTACTTC.

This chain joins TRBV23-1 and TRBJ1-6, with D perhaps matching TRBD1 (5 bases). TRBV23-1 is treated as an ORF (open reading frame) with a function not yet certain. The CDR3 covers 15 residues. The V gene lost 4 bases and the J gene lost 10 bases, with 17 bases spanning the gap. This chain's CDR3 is CASSPPWRDESPLHF. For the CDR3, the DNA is TGCGCCAGCAGTCCTCCCTGGAGGGACGAATCACCCCTCCACTTT.

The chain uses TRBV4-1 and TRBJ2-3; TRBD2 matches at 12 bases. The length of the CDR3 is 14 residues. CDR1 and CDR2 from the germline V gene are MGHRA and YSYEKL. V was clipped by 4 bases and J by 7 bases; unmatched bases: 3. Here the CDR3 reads CASSPSGGAYTQYF. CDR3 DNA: TGCGCCAGCAGCCCTAGCGGGGGGGCATATACGCAGTATTTT.

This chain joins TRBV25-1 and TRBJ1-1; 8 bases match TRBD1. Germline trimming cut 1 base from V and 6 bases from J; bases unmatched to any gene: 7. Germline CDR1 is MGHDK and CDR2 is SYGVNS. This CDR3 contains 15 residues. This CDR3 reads CASSEFNRGSPEAFF. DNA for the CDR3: TGTGCCAGCAGTGAATTCAACAGGGGGTCCCCTGAAGCTTTCTTT.

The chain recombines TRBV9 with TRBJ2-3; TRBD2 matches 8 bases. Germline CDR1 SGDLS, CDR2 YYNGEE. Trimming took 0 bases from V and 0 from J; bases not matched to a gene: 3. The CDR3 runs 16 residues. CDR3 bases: TGTGCCAGCAGCGTAGGATCTAGCGGGAGCACAGATACGCAGTATTTT. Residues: CASSVGSSGSTDTQYF.

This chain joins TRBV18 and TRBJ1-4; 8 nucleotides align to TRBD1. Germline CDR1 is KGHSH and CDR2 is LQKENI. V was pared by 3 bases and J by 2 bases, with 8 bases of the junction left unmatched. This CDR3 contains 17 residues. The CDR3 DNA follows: TGTGCCAGCTCACCGTATCAGGGGGCAGCTACTAATGAAAAACTGTTTTTT. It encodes CASSPYQGAATNEKLFF.

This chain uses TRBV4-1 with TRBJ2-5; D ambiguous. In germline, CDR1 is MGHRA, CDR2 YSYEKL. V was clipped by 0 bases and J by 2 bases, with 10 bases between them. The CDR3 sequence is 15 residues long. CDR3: CASSQDLAEQETQYF. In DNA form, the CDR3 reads TGCGCCAGCAGCCAAGACTTGGCAGAACAAGAGACCCAGTACTTC.

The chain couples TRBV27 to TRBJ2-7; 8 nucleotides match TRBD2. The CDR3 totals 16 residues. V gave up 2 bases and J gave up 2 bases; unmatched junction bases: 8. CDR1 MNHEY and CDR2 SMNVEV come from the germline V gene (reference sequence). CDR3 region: CASSLGPAGVAYEQYF. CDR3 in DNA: TGTGCCAGCAGTTTAGGCCCAGCGGGAGTCGCCTACGAGCAGTACTTC.

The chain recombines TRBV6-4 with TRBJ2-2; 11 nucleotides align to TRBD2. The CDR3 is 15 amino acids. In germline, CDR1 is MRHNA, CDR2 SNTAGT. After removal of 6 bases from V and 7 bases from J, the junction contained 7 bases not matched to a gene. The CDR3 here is CASSRLAGINGELFF. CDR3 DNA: TGTGCCAGCAGCCGACTAGCGGGGATCAACGGGGAGCTGTTTTTT.

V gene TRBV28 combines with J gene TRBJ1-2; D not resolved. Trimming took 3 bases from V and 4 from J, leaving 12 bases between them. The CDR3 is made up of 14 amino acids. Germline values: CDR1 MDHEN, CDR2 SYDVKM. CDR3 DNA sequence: TGTGCCAGCAGTTTCCAGGTGATGTTCTATGGCTACACCTTC. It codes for CASSFQVMFYGYTF.

Written as DNA, the CDR3 is TGTGCCAGCGAGGGGGATATTTCACCCCTCCACTTT. Its translation is CASEGDISPLHF. This chain uses TRBV2 with TRBJ1-6, with TRBD1 as a possible D gene (6 bases). Trimming removed 8 bases at V and 9 bases at J, with 11 bases between. The V gene's germline CDR1 is SNHLY and CDR2 FYNNEI. The CDR3 length is 12 residues.

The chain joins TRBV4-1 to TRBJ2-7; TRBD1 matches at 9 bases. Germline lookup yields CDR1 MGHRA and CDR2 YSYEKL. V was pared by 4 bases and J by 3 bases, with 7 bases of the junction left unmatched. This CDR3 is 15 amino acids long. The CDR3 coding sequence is TGCGCCAGCAGCCCAGAACAGGGGGCTGGCTACGAGCAGTACTTC. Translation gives CASSPEQGAGYEQYF.

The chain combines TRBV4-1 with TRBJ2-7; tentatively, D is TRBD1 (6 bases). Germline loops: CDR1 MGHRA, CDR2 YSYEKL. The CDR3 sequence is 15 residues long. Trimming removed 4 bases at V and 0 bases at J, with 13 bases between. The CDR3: CASSLRDTSSYEQYF. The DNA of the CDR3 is TGCGCCAGCAGCCTCAGGGACACGAGCTCCTACGAGCAGTACTTC.

The CDR3 bases are TGTGCCAGCAGGAGACTAGCGGGGGTCAATGAGCAGTTCTTC. Amino acids: CASRRLAGVNEQFF. The chain uses TRBV6-1 and TRBJ2-1; 12 positions agree with TRBD2. CDR1 and CDR2 from the germline V gene are MNHNS and SASEGT. The CDR3 covers 14 residues. The V and J ends lost 6 bases and 6 bases, in that order; junction bases with no gene match: 3.

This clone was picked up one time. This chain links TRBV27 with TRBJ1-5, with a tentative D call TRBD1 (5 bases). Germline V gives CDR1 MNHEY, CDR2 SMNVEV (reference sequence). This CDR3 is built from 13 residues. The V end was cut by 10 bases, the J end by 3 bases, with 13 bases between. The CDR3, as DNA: TGTGCCACCAAGCCTGGACACAATCAGCCCCAGCATTTT. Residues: CATKPGHNQPQHF.

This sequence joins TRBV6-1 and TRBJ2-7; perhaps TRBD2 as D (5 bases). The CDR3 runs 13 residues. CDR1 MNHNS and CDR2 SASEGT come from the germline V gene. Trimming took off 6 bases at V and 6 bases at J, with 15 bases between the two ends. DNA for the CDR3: TGTGCCAGCAGACCTGCTTCTGGGAGCGAGCAGTACTTC. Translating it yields CASRPASGSEQYF.

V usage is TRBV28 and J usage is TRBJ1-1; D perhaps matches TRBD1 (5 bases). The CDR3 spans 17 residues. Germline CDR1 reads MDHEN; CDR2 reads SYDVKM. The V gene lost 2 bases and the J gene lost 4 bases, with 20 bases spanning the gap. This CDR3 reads CASSLQGVAYMLTEAFF. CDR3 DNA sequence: TGTGCCAGCAGTTTACAAGGGGTGGCGTACATGCTCACTGAAGCTTTCTTT.

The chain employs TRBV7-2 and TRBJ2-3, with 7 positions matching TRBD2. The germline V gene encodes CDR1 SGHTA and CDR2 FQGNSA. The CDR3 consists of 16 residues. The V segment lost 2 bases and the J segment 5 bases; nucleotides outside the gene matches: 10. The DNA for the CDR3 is TGTGCCAGCAGCTTAATGTCTGGGGGGGGTAGAGATACGCAGTATTTT. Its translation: CASSLMSGGGRDTQYF.

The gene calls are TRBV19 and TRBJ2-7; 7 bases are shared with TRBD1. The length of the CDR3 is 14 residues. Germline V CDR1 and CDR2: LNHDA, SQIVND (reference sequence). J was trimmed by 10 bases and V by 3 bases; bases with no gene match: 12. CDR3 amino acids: CASSIGDSTQSQYF. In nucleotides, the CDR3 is TGTGCCAGTAGTATCGGGGACAGCACCCAAAGCCAGTACTTC. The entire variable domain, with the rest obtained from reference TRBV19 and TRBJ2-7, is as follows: DGGITQSPKYLFRKEGQNVTLSCEQNLNHDAMYWYRQDPGQGLRLIYYSQIVNDFQKGDIAEGYSVSREKKESFPLTVTSAQKNPTAFYLCASSIGDSTQSQYFGPGTRLTVT.

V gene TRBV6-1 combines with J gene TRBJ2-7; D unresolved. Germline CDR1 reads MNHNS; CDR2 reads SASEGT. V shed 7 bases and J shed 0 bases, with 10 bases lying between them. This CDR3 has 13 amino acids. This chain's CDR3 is CASIPDISYEQYF. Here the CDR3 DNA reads TGTGCCAGCATCCCAGACATCTCCTACGAGCAGTACTTC.

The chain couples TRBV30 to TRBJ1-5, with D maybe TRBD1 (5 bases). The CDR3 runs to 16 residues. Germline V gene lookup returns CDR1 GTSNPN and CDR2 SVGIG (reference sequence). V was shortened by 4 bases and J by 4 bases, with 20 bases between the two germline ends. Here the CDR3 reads CAWTKGALGPNQPQHF. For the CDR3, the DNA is TGTGCCTGGACTAAAGGGGCCTTGGGTCCTAATCAGCCCCAGCATTTT.

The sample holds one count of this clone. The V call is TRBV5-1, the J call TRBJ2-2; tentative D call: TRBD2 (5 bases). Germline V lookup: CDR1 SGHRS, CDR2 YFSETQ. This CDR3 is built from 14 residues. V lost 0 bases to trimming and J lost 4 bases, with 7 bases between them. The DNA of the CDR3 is TGCGCCAGCAGCTTGGGTGAGGGCACCGGGGAGCTGTTTTTT. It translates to CASSLGEGTGELFF.

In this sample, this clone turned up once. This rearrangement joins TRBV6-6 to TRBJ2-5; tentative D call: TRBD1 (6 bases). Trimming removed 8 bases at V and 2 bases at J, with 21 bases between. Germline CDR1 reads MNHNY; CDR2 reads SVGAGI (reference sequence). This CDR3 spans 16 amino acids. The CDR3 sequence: CASFGPKKGGQETQYF. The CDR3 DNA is TGTGCCAGCTTCGGACCTAAAAAAGGGGGTCAAGAGACCCAGTACTTC.

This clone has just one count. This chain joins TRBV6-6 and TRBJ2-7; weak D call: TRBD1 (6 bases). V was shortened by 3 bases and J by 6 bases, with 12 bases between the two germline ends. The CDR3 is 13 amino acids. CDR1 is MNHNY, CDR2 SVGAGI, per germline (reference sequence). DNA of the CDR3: TGTGCCAGCAGTTATATGGGACATCGCGAGCAGTACTTC. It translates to CASSYMGHREQYF.

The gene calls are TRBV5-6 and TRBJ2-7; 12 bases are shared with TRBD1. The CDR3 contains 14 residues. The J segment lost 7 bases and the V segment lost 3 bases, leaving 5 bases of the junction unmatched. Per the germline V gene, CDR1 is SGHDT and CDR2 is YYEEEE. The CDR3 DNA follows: TGTGCCAGCAGCTGGGGACAGGGGGCCTGGGAGCAGTACTTC. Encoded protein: CASSWGQGAWEQYF.

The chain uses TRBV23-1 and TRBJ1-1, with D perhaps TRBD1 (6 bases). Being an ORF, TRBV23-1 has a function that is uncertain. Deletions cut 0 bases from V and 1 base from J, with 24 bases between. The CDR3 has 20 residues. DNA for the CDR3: TGCGCCAGCAGTCAATCAGTGGGGTATGGCGGGGGCGCGAAGAACACTGAAGCTTTCTTT. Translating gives CASSQSVGYGGGAKNTEAFF.

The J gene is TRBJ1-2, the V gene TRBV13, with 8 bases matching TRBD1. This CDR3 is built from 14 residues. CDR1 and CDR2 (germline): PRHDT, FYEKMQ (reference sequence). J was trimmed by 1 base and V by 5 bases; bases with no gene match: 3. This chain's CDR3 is CASSRTGYNYGYTF. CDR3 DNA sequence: TGTGCCAGCAGCCGGACAGGGTATAACTATGGCTACACCTTC. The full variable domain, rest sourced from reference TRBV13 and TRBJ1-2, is AAGVIQSPRHLIKEKRETATLKCYPIPRHDTVYWYQQGPGQDPQFLISFYEKMQSDKGSIPDRFSAQQFSDYHSELNMSSLELGDSALYFCASSRTGYNYGYTFGSGTRLTVV.

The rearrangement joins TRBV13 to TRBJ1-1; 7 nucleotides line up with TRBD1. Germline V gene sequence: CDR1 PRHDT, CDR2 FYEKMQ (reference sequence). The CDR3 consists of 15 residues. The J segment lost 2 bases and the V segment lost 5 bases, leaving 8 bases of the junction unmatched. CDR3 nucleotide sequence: TGTGCCAGCAGCCGTAATCACAGGGGAAACACTGAAGCTTTCTTT. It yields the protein CASSRNHRGNTEAFF.

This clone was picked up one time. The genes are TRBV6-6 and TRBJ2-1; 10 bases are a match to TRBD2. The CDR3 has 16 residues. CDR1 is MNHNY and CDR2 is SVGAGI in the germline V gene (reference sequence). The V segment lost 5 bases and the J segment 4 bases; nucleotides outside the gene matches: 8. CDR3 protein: CASSRYSSGGYNEQFF. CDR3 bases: TGTGCCAGCAGTCGCTACTCTAGCGGGGGATACAATGAGCAGTTCTTC.

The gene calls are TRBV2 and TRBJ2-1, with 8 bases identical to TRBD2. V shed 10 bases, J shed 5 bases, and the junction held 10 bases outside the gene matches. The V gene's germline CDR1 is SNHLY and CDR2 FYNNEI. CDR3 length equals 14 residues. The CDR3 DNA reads TGTGCCATCCTACTAGCGGCCTTGCACAATGAGCAGTTCTTC. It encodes CAILLAALHNEQFF.

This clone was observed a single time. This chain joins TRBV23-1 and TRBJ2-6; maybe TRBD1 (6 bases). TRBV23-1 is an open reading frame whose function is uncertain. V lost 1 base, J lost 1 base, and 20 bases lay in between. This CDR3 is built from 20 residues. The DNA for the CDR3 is TGCGCCAGCAGTCAATACCACGGGTGGACAGACCAGTCTGGGGCCAACGTCCTGACTTTC. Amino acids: CASSQYHGWTDQSGANVLTF.